The 2 T cell receptor beta chains listed next were all sequenced from one sample in a study of shared clonotypes between healthy human individuals. Method: immunoSEQ multiplex PCR; TCRdb's copy keeps in-frame clones and lacks some. The sample contains 850,000 to 1,100,000 clones, roughly 77% of which appear only once. The sample consisted of memory CD4+ T cells from PBMCs. Subset indicated: CD45RA-negative fraction. These receptor sequences come from a man younger than 35 in good health. Some clones in this sample may be carry-over from other donors' samples.

The chain combines TRBV25-1 with TRBJ2-1, with D possibly called TRBD1 or TRBD2 (5 bases each). Deletions cut 3 bases from V and 0 bases from J, with 9 bases between. The germline gives CDR1 MGHDK, CDR2 SYGVNS. The CDR3 is made up of 15 amino acids. The CDR3 DNA reads TGTGCCAGCAGTGAGGTTGGGGGCTCCTACAATGAGCAGTTCTTC. Translated: CASSEVGGSYNEQFF.

Concerning this clone: The same CDR3 can be traced to other DNA sequences in this sample. This chain connects TRBV18 to TRBJ2-7; D not certain. This CDR3 has 12 amino acids. Per germline, CDR1 KGHSH and CDR2 LQKENI. V lost 2 bases to trimming and J lost 0 bases, with 2 bases between them. The CDR3 loop is CASSPSSYEQYF. The CDR3 nucleotides are TGTGCCAGCTCACCAAGCTCCTACGAGCAGTACTTC.